What follows describes a single T cell receptor (beta chain). The data were taken from a study of OX40 agonist ivuxolimab in advanced cancers. About the study: Prior anti-PD-1, anti-PD-L1 or anti-CTLA-4 therapy did not bar entry, and approximately 40% had some. The study reported partial responses in three patients: one hepatocellular carcinoma, two cutaneous melanoma.

The CDR3 totals 15 residues. The V and J ends lost 3 bases and 5 bases, in that order; junction bases with no gene match: 7. CDR1 and CDR2 from the germline V gene are SGDLS and YYNGEE. Some clones are missing from TCRdb's copy, which holds only in-frame ones; the method was immunoSEQ multiplex PCR. The data contain about 25,000 clones, almost 80% of them singletons. J is TRBJ1-5 and V is TRBV9, with 8 bases that match TRBD1. The sequences come from CD4+ or CD8+ T cells sorted from blood, collected in a trial of the OX40 agonist ivuxolimab. The TCR comes from an adult with an advanced solid tumor such as melanoma, head and neck, liver or kidney cancer. The DNA of the CDR3 is TGTGCCAGCAGCGCTAGACCAGGGGGCGATCAGCCCCAGCATTTT. It codes for CASSARPGGDQPQHF.